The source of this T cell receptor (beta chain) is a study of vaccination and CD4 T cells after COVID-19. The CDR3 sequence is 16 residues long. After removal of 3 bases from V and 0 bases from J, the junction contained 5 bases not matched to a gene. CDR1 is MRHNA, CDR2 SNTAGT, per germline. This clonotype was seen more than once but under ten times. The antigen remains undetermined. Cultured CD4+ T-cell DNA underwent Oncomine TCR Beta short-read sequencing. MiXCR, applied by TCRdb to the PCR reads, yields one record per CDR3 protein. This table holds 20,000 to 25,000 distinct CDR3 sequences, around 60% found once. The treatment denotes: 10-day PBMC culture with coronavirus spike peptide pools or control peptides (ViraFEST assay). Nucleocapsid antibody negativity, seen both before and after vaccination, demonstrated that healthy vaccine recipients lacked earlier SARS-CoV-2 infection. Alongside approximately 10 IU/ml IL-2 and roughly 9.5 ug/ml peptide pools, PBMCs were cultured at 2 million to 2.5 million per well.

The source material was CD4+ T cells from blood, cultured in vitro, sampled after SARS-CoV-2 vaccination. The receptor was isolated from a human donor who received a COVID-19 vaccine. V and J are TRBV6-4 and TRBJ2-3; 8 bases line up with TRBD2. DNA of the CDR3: TGTGCCAGCAGTGAAGAACTAGCGGAGAGCACAGATACGCAGTATTTT. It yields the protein CASSEELAESTDTQYF.